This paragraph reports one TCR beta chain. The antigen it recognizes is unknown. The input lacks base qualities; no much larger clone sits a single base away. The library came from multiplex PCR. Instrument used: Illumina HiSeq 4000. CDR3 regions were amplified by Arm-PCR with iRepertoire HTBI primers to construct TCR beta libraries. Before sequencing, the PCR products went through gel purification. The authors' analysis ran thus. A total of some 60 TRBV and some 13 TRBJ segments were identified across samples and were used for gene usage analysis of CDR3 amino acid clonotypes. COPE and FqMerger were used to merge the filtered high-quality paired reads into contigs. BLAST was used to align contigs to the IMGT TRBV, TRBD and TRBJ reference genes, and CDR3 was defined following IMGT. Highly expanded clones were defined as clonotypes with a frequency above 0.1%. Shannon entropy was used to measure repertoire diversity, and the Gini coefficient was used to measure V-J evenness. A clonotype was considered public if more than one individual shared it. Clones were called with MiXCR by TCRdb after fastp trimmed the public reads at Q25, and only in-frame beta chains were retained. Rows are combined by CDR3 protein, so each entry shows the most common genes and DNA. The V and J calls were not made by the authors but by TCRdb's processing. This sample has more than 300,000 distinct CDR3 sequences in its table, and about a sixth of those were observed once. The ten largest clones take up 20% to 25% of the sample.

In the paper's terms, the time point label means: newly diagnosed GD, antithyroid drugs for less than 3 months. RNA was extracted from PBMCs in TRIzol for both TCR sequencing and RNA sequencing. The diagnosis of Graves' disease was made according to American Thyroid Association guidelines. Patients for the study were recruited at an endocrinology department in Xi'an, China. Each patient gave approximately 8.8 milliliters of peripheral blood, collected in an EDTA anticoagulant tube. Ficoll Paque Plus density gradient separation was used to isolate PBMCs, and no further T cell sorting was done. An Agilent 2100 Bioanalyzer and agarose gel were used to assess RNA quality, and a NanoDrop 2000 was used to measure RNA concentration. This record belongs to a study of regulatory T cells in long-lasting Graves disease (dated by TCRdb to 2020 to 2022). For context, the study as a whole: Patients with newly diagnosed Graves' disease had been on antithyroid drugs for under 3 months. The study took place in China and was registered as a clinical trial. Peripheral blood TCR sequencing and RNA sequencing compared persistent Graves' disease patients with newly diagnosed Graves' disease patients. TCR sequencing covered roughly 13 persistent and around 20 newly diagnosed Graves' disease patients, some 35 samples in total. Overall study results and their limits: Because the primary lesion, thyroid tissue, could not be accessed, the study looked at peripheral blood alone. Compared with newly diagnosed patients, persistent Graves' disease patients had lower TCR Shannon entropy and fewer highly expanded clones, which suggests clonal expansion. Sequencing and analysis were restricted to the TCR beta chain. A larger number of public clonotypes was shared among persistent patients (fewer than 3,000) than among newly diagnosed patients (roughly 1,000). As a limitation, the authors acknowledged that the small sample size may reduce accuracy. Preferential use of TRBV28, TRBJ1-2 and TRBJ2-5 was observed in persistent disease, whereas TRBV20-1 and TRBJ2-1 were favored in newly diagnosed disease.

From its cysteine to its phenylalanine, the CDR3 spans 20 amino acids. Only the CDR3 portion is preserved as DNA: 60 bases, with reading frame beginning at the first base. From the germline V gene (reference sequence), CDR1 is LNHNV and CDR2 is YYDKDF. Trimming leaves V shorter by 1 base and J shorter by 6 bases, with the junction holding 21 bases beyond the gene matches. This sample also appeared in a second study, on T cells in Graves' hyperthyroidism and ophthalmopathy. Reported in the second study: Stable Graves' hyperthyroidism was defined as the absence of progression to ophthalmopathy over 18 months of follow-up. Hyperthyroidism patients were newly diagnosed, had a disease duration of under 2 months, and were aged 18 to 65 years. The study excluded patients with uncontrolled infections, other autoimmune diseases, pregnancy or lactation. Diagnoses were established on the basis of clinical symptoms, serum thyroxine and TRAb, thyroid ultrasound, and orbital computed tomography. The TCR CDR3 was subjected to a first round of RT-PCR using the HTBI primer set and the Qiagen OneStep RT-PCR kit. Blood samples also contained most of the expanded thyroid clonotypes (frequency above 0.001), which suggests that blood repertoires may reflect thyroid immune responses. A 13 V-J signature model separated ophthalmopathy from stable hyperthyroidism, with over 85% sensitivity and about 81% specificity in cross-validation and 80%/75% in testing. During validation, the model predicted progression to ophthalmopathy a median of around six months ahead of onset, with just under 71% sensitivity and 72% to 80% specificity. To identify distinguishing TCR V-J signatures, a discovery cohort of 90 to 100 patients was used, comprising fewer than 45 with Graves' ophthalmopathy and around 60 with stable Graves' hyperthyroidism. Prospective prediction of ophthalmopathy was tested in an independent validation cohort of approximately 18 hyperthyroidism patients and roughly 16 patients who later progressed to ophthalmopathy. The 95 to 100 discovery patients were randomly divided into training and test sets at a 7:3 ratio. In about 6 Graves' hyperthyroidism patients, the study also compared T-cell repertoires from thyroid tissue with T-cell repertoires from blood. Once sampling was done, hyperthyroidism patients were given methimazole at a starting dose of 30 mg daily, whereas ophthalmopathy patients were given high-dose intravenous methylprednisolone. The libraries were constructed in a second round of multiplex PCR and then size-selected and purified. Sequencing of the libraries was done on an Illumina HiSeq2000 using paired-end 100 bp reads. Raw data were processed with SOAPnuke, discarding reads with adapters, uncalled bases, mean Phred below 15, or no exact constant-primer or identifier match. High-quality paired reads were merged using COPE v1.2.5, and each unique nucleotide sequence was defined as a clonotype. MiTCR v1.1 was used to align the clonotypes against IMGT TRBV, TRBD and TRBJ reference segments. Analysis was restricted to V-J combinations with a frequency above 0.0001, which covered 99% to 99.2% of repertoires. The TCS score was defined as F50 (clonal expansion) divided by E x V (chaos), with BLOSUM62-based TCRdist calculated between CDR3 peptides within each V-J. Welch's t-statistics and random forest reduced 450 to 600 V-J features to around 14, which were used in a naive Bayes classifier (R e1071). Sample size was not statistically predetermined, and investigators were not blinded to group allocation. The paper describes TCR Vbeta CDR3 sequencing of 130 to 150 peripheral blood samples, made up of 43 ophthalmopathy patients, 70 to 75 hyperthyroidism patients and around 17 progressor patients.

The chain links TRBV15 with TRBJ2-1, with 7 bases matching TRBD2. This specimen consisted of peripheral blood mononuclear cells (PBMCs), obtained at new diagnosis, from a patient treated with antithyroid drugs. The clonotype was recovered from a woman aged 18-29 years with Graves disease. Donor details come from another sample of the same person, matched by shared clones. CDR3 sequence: CATSRGILAPRTLSLNEQFF. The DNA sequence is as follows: TGTGCCACCAGCAGAGGGATACTAGCGCCCCGGACATTATCCCTCAATGAGCAGTTCTTC.